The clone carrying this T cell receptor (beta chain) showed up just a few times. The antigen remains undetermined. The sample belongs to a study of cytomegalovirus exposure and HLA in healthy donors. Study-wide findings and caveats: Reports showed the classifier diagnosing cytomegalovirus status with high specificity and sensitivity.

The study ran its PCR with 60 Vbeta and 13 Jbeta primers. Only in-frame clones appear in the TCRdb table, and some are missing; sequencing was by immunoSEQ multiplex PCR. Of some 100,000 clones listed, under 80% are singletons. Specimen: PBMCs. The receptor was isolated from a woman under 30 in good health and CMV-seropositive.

CDR3 nucleotide sequence: TGTGCCAGCAGTGCACTACAGGGGTACGAGCAGTACTTC. It specifies CASSALQGYEQYF. The chain carries TRBV2 and TRBJ2-7, with TRBD1 matching over 7 bases. The CDR3 consists of 13 residues. V dropped 4 bases and J dropped 4; count of bases not matched to a gene: 4. Germline V gene data show CDR1 as SNHLY and CDR2 as FYNNEI.